This T cell receptor beta chain was observed in a study of identical twins. Study observations and caveats: Excess sharing by twins proved weaker in beta out-of-frame sequences. Cross-sectional statistical analysis was relied on for the conclusions, without the same donors being followed.

V shed 3 bases, J shed 9 bases, and the junction held 5 bases outside the gene matches. This CDR3 contains 13 residues. A note on this clonotype: As yet, its antigen is unknown.

All donors were healthy, and all were Caucasian. A universal primer site was incorporated via template switching, and the cDNA contained unique molecular identifiers. In TCRdb, the 5' RACE reads were re-called with MiXCR into one record per CDR3 protein. The data hold hundreds of thousands of distinct CDR3 sequences, with around a tenth observed a single time. V gene TRBV12-3 or TRBV12-4 combines with J gene TRBJ2-1; 7 nucleotides match TRBD2. The sequence was collected from a woman in her late teens or twenties in good health. The sequencing input was memory (CD45RO+) T cells sorted from blood. The CDR3 DNA follows: TGTGCCAGCAGTTTGCCGAGCGGGGTTGAGCAGTTCTTC. It codes for CASSLPSGVEQFF.